The clone carrying this T cell receptor beta chain was seen repeatedly, ten times or more. The study profiled TCR beta VDJ and CDR3 using genomic DNA as template. In TCRdb, the reads were re-called with MiXCR into one record per CDR3 protein. This table has 450,000 to 600,000 distinct CDR3 sequences, less than 35% appearing once. This sample was taken from a study of CD8+CD57+ T cells in acquired aplastic anemia. Patients who underwent sequencing had shown CD8+CD57+ cell expansion by flow cytometry. The source material was sorted CD4+, CD8+, or CD8+CD57+ T cells (not recorded which) from PBMCs. The origin of this receptor is a human donor with aplastic anemia.

CDR3 nucleotides: TGTGCCAGCAGCCAACGGGAGCCTGGGGACGATGGCTACACCTTC. Amino acids: CASSQREPGDDGYTF. The chain recombines TRBV11-2 with TRBJ1-2; the D gene is possibly TRBD1 (5 bases). Germline CDR1 SGHAT, CDR2 FQNNGV. This CDR3 region has 15 residues. V was clipped by 5 bases and J by 6 bases, with 19 bases between them.